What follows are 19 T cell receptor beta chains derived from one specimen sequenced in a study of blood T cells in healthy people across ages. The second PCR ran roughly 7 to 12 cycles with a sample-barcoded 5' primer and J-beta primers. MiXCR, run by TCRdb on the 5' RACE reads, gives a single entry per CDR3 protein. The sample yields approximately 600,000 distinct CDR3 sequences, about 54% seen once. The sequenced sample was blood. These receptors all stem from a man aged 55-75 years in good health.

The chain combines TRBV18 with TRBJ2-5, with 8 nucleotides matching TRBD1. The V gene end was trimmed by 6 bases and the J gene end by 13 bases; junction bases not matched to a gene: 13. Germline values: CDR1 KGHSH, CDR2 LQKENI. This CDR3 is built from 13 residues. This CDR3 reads CASSGGQGATRYF. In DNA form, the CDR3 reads TGTGCCAGCTCCGGAGGGCAGGGGGCAACGCGGTACTTC. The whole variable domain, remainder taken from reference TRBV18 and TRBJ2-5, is NAGVMQNPRHLVRRRGQEARLRCSPMKGHSHVYWYRQLPEEGLKFMVYLQKENIIDESGMPKERFSAEFPKEGPSILRIQQVVRGDSAAYFCASSGGQGATRYFGPGTRLLVL.

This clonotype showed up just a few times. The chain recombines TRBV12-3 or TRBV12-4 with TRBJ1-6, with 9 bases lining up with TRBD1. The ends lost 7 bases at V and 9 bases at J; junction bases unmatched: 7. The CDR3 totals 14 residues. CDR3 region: CASTSGQGTSPLHF. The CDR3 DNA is TGTGCCAGCACCTCCGGACAGGGGACTTCACCCCTCCACTTT.

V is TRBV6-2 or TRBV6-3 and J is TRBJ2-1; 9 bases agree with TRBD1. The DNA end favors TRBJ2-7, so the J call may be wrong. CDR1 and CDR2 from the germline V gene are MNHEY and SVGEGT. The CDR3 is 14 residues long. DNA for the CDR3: TGTGCCAGCACGGGACAGGGCCCCTACAATGAGCAGTACTTC. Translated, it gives CASTGQGPYNEQYF.

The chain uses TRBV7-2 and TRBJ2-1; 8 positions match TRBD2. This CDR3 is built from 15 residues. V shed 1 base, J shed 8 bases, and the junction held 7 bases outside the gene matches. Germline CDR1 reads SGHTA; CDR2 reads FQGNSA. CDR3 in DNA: TGTGCCAGCAGCTTAGGCGGGGGGTCAGGGGATGAGCAGTTCTTC. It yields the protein CASSLGGGSGDEQFF.

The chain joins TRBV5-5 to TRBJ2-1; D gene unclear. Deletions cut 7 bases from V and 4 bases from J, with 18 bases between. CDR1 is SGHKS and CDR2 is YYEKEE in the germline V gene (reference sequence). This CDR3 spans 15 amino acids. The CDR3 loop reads CASFTGPSGYNEQFF. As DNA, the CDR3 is TGTGCCAGCTTTACCGGACCCTCGGGTTACAATGAGCAGTTCTTC. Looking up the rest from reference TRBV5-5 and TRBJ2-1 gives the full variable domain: DAGVTQSPTHLIKTRGQQVTLRCSPISGHKSVSWYQQVLGQGPQFIFQYYEKEERGRGNFPDRFSARQFPNYSSELNVNALLLGDSALYLCASFTGPSGYNEQFFGPGTRLTVL.

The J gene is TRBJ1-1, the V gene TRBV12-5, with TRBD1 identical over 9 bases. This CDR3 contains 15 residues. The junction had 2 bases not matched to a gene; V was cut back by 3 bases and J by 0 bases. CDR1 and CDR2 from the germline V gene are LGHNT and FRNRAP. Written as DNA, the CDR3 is TGTGCTAGTGGTTTAGGGACAGGGATGAACACTGAAGCTTTCTTT. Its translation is CASGLGTGMNTEAFF.

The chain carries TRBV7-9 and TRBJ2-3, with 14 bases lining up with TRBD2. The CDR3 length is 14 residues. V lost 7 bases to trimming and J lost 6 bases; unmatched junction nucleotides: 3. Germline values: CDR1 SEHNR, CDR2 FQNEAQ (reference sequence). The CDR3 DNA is TGTGCCAGCACCTGGACTAGCGGGGGGGATACGCAGTATTTT. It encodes CASTWTSGGDTQYF.

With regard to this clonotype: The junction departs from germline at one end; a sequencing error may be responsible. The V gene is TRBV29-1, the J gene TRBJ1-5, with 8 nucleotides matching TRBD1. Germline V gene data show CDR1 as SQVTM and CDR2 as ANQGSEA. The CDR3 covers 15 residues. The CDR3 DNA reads TGCAGTGTTGCCGCGACAGGGGATAGCAATCAGCCCCAGCATTTT. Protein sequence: CSVAATGDSNQPQHF.

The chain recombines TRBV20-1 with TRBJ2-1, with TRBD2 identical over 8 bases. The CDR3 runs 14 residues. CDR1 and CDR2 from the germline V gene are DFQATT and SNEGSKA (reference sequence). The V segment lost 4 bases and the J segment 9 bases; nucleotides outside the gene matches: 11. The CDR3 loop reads CSAILRGGPIEQFF. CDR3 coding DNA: TGCAGTGCTATCCTACGGGGGGGCCCTATTGAGCAGTTCTTC.

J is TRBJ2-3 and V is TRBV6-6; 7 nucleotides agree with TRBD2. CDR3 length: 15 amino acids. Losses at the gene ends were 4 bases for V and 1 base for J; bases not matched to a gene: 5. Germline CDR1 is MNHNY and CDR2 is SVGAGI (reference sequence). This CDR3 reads CASSSQRGGTDTQYF. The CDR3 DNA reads TGTGCCAGCAGTTCCCAGCGGGGTGGCACAGATACGCAGTATTTT.

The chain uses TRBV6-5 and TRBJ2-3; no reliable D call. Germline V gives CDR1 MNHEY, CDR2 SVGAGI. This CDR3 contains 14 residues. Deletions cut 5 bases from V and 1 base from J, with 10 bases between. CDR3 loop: CASSPSVGTDTQYF. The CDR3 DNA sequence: TGTGCCAGCAGTCCCAGCGTGGGCACAGATACGCAGTATTTT.

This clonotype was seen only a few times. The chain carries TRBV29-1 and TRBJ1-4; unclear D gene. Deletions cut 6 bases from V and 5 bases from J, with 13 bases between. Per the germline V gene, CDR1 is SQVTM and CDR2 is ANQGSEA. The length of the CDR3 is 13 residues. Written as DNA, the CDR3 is TGCAGCGTCCAGACCGCGACGAATGAAAAACTGTTTTTT. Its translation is CSVQTATNEKLFF.

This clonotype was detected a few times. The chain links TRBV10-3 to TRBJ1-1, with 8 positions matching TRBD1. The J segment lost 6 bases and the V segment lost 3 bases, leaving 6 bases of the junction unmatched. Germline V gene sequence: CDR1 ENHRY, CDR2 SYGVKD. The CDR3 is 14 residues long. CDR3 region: CAISERGQDSEAFF. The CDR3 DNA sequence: TGTGCCATCAGTGAAAGGGGACAGGATTCTGAAGCTTTCTTT.

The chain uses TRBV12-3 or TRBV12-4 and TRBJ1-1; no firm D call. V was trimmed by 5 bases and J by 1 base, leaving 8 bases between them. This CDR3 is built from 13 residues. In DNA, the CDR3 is TGTGCCAGCAGTCGGTGGGGGAACACTGAAGCTTTCTTT. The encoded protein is CASSRWGNTEAFF.

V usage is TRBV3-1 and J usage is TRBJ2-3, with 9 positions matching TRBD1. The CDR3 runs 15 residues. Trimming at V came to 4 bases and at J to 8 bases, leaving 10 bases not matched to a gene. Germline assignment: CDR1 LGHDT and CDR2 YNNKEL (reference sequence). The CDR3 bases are TGTGCCAGCAGCCCCACAGGGGGCGCGGGAGCTACGCAGTATTTT. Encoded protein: CASSPTGGAGATQYF.

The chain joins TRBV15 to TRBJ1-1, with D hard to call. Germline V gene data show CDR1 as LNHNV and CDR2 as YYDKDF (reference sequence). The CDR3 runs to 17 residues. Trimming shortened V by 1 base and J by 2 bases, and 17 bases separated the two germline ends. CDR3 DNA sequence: TGTGCCACCAGCAGAGCTAGGACCCGACGTTTAAACACTGAAGCTTTCTTT. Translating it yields CATSRARTRRLNTEAFF.

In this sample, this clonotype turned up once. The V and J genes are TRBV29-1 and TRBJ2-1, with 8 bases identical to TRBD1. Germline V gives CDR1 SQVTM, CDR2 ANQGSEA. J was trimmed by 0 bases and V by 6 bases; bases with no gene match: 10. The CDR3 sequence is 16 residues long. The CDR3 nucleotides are TGCAGCGTCCCCCGACAGGGGATAAGCTCCTACAATGAGCAGTTCTTC. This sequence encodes CSVPRQGISSYNEQFF.

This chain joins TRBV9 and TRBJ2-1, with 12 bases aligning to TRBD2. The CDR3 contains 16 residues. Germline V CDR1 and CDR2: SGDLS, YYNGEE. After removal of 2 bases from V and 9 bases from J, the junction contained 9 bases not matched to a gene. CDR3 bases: TGTGCCAGCAGCGTGGCCCTAGCGGGGGGGGAGGGTGAGCAGTTCTTC. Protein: CASSVALAGGEGEQFF.

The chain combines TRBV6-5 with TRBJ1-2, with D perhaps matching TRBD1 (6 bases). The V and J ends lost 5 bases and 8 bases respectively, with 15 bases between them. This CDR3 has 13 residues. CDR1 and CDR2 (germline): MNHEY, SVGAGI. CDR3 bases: TGTGCCAGCAGTAACCCAGGGGCGGGAGGCTACACCTTC. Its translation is CASSNPGAGGYTF.